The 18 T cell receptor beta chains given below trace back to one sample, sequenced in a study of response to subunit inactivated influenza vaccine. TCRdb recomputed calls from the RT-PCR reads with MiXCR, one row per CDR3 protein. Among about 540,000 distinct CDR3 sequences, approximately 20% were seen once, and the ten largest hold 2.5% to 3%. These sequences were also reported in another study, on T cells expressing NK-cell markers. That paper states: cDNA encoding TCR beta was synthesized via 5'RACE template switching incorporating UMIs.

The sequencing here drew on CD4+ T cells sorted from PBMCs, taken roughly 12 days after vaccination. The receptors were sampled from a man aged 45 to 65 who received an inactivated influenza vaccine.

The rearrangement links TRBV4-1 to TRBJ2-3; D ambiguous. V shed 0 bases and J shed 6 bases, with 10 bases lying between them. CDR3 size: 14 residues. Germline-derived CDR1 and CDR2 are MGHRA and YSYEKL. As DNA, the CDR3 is TGCGCCAGCAGCCAAGACCCCGCCACCGATACGCAGTATTTT. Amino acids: CASSQDPATDTQYF.

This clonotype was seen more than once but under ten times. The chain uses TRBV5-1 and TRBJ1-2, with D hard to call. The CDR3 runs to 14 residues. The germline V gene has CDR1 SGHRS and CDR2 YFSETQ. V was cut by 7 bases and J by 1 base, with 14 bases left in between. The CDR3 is CASANTAGNYGYTF. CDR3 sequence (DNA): TGCGCCAGCGCGAATACGGCGGGTAACTATGGCTACACCTTC.

In nucleotides, the CDR3 is TGCAGTGCTGGGGGACTATCCAACTACAATGAGCAGTTCTTC. As protein: CSAGGLSNYNEQFF. J is TRBJ2-1 and V is TRBV20-1; 7 nucleotides agree with TRBD2. The CDR3 extends over 14 amino acids. The V and J ends lost 5 bases and 3 bases, in that order; junction bases with no gene match: 7. Per germline, CDR1 DFQATT and CDR2 SNEGSKA (reference sequence).

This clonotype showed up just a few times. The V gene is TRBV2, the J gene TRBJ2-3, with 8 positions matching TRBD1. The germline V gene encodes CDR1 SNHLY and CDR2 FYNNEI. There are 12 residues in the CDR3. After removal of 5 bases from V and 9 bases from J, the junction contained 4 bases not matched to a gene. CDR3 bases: TGTGCCAGCAGTCCGACAGGGGTAACGCAGTATTTT. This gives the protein CASSPTGVTQYF.

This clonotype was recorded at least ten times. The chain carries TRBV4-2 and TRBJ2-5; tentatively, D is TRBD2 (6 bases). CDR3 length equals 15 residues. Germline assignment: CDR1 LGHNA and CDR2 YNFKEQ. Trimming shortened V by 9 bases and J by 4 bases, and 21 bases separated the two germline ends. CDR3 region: CASRVGLRRGETQYF. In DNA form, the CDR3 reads TGTGCCAGTCGAGTAGGGCTTCGGAGGGGAGAGACCCAGTACTTC.

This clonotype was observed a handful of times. The CDR3 loop is CSARALGKGAGELFF. The DNA for the CDR3 is TGCAGTGCTAGAGCTTTGGGAAAAGGGGCCGGGGAGCTGTTTTTT. The chain recombines TRBV20-1 with TRBJ2-2; a possible D gene is TRBD1 (5 bases). Germline V gene data show CDR1 as DFQATT and CDR2 as SNEGSKA (reference sequence). This CDR3 is built from 15 residues. Trimming pared 1 base from V and 6 bases from J, leaving 15 bases between.

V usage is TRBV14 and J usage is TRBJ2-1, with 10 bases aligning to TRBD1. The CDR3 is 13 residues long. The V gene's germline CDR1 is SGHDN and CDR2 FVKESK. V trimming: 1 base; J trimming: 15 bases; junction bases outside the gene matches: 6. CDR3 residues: CASSQVPGQGPFF. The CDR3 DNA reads TGTGCCAGCAGCCAAGTGCCGGGACAGGGGCCGTTCTTC.

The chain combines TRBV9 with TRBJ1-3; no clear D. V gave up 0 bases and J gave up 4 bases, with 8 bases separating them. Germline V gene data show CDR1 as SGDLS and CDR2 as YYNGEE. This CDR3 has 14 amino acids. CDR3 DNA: TGTGCCAGCAGCGTAGCTAACCGGGGAAACACCATATATTTT. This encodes CASSVANRGNTIYF.

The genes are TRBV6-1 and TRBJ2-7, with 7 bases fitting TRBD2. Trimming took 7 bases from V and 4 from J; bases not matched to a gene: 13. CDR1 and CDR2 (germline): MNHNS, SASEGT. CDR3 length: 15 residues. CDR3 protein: CASMREGGAGYEQYF. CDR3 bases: TGTGCCAGCATGAGGGAGGGCGGGGCAGGTTACGAGCAGTACTTC.

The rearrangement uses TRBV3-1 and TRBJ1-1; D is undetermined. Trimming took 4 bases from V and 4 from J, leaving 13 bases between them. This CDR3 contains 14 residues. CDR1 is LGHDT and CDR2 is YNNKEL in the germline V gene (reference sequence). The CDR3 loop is CASSRVEGGTEAFF. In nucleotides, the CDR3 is TGTGCCAGCAGCCGGGTGGAGGGAGGCACTGAAGCTTTCTTT.

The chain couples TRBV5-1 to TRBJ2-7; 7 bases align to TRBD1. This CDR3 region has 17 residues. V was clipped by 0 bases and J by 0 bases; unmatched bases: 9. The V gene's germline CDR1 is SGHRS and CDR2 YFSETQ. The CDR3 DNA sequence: TGCGCCAGCAGCTTGGGGGACAGAGGTCGAAGCTCCTACGAGCAGTACTTC. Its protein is CASSLGDRGRSSYEQYF.

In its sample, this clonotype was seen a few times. CDR3 residues: CSARSGTGRSSYEQYF. CDR3 nucleotide sequence: TGCAGTGCTAGATCAGGGACGGGACGGTCCTCCTACGAGCAGTACTTC. The V gene is TRBV20-1, the J gene TRBJ2-7, with D perhaps given as TRBD1 or TRBD2 (5 bases each). The ends were cut back, 2 bases at V and 0 bases at J, with 17 bases in the middle. The germline gives CDR1 DFQATT, CDR2 SNEGSKA (reference sequence). The CDR3 contains 16 residues.

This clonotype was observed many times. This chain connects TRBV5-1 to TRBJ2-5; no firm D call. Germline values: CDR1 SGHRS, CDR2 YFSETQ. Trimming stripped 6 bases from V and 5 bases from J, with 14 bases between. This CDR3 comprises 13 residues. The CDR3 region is CASKNPVMETQYF. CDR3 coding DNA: TGCGCCAGCAAGAATCCAGTAATGGAGACCCAGTACTTC.

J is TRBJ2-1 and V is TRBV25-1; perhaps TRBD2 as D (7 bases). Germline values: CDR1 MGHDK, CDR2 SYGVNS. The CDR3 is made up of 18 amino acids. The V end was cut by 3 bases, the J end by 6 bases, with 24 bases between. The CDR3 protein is CASSEGGLVSSGFNEQFF. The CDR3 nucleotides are TGTGCCAGCAGTGAGGGGGGGCTAGTGTCTAGCGGATTCAATGAGCAGTTCTTC.

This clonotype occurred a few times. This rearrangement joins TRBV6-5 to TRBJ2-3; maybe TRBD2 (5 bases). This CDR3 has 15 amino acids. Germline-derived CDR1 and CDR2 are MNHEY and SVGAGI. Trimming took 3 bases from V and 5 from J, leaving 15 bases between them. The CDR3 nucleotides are TGTGCCAGCAGTTATTCGGCCCGACGGGAAGATACGCAGTATTTT. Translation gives CASSYSARREDTQYF.

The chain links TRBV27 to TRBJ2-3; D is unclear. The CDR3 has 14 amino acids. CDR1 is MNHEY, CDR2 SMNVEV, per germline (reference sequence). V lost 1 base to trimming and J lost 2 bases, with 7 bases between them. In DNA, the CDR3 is TGTGCCAGCAGTTTATTTGGGATCACAGATACGCAGTATTTT. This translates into CASSLFGITDTQYF.

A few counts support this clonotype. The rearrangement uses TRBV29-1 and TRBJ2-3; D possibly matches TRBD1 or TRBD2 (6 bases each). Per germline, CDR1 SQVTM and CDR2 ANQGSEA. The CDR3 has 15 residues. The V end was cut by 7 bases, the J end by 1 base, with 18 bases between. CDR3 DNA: TGCAGCGCGGCGAAGGGGGGCTTTGGCACAGATACGCAGTATTTT. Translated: CSAAKGGFGTDTQYF.

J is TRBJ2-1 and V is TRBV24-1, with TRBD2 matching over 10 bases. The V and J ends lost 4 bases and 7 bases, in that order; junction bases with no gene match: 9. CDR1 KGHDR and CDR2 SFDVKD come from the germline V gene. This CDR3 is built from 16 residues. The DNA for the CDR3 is TGTGCCACCAGTGAGCCCCCCGGGACTAGCGTTAATGAGCAGTTCTTC. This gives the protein CATSEPPGTSVNEQFF.